The subject of this entry is one T cell receptor (beta chain). The data derive from a study of CD8 T cell repertoires and HIV-1 epitope variants. Overall study context: Twenty-five autologous and known Gag and Nef epitope variant peptides each stimulated T cells separately.

Measured with immunoSEQ multiplex PCR; TCRdb has only the in-frame clones, and not every one. The sample has about 95,000 clones, around 75% seen once. CDR3 length: 15 amino acids. The germline CDR1 and CDR2 sequences are SGDLS and YYNGEE. Trimming stripped 0 bases from V and 3 bases from J, with 13 bases between. Sequenced: uncultured baseline CD8+ T cells from peripheral blood mononuclear cells (PBMCs). This chain links TRBV9 with TRBJ2-7; D is ambiguous. The TCR comes from a male donor with HIV. The CDR3 spells CASSVDSTYFYEQYF. The CDR3 DNA follows: TGTGCCAGCAGCGTAGACTCAACCTACTTCTACGAGCAGTACTTC.